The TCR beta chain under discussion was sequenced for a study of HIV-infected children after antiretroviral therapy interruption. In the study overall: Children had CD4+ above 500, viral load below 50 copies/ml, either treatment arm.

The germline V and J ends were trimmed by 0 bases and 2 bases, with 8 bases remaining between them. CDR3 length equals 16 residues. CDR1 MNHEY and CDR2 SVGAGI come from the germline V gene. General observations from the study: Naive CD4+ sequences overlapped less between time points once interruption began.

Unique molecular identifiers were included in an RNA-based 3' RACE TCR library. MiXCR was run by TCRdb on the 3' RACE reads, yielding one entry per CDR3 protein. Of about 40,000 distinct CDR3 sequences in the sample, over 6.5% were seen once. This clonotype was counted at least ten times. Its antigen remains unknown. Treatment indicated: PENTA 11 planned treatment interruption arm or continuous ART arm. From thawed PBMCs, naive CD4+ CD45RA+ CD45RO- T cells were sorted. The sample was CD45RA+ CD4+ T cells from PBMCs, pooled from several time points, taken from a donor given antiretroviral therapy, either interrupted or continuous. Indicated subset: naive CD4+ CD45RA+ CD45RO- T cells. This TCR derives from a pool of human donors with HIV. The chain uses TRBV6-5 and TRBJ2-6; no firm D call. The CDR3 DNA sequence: TGTGCCAGCAGTTACTCCAGAAGAACTGGGGCCAACGTCCTGACTTTC. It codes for CASSYSRRTGANVLTF.